The rows below give T cell receptor beta chains drawn from one sample of a study of cytotoxic CD8 clonotypes in ibrutinib-treated CLL. Assay: immunoSEQ multiplex PCR; the TCRdb copy retains only in-frame clones and omits some. This table has under 200,000 clones, 81% appearing once. Sample: PBMCs, taken after 12 months of ibrutinib treatment. The receptors stem from a human donor with chronic lymphocytic leukemia. Each CDR3 is given with its conserved first and last residue. The order of the fields is J gene, clone size, V gene, D gene, CDR3 protein, CDR3 DNA. D genes are given only for firm matches. Not all rows give a size; the values are once, few, many and, for expanded clones, a class.

>TRBJ2-1|NA|TRBV5-4|NA
CASSSGLDNEQFF
TGTGCCAGCAGCTCAGGACTGGACAATGAGCAGTTCTTC
>TRBJ2-3|once|TRBV7-3|NA
CASSSNTDTQYF
TGTGCCAGCAGCTCGAACACAGATACGCAGTATTTT
>TRBJ2-7|NA|TRBV6-1|TRBD1
CATRQGAYKQYF
TGTGCCACGCGACAGGGCGCCTACAAGCAGTACTTC
>TRBJ2-1|NA|TRBV18|NA
CASSPPQGDEQFF
TGTGCCAGCTCACCACCCCAAGGAGATGAGCAGTTCTTC
>TRBJ1-3|NA|TRBV27|NA
CASRPTGGSGNTIYF
TGTGCCAGCAGACCAACAGGCGGGTCCGGAAACACCATATATTTT
>TRBJ1-4|once|TRBV27|TRBD1
CASSLTGGSYEKLFF
TGTGCCAGCAGTTTGACAGGGGGCAGTTATGAAAAACTGTTTTTT
>TRBJ1-4|NA|TRBV30|TRBD1
CAWSVLGQGSEKLFF
TGTGCCTGGAGTGTACTGGGACAGGGGAGTGAAAAACTGTTTTTT
>TRBJ1-2|once|TRBV5-3|NA
CARRPDRTRPRNNYGYTF
TGTGCCAGAAGACCGGACAGAACCCGACCCCGCAATAACTATGGCTACACCTTC
>TRBJ2-3|NA|TRBV11-3|NA
CASSFTADTQYF
TGTGCCAGCAGTTTTACAGCAGATACGCAGTATTTT
>TRBJ1-4|few|TRBV4-3|NA
CASSQQGYEKLFF
TGCGCCAGCAGCCAACAGGGATACGAAAAACTGTTTTTT
>TRBJ2-3|NA|TRBV15|TRBD1
CATSSRQGTGKNTQYF
TGTGCCACCAGCTCACGACAGGGGACAGGGAAAAATACGCAGTATTTT
>TRBJ1-1|NA|TRBV5-8|NA
CASSLDRGNQYTEAFF
TGTGCCAGCAGCTTGGATCGAGGGAATCAGTACACTGAAGCTTTCTTT
>TRBJ1-2|NA|TRBV29-1|NA
CSVERGGSANYGYTF
TGCAGCGTTGAGAGGGGGGGGTCGGCTAACTATGGCTACACCTTC
>TRBJ2-3|once|TRBV6-6|NA
CASSPRSDTQYF
TGTGCCAGCAGTCCCCGGTCAGATACGCAGTATTTT
>TRBJ1-2|NA|TRBV5-6|NA
CASSLYSGGPYGYTF
TGTGCCAGCAGCTTGTACTCGGGAGGACCTTATGGCTACACCTTC
>TRBJ1-1|NA|TRBV18|NA
CASSHSGNTEAFF
TGTGCCAGCTCACATTCAGGCAACACTGAAGCTTTCTTT
>TRBJ2-5|few|TRBV7-9|NA
CASSSAEAQYF
TGTGCCAGCAGCTCGGCCGAGGCCCAGTACTTC
>TRBJ2-7|NA|TRBV27|NA
CASSLRQSYEQYF
TGTGCCAGCAGTTTAAGGCAGTCCTACGAGCAGTACTTC
>TRBJ2-7|NA|TRBV4-1|NA
CASSLGKGFYEQYF
TGCGCCAGCAGCCTGGGTAAGGGGTTCTACGAGCAGTACTTC
>TRBJ1-2|NA|TRBV6-5|NA
CASSRSQGYGYTF
TGTGCCAGCAGTCGATCTCAGGGATATGGCTACACCTTC
>TRBJ1-3|NA|TRBV11-2|NA
CASSLEGGSGNTIYF
TGTGCCAGCAGCTTAGAAGGGGGATCTGGAAACACCATATATTTT
>TRBJ1-6|NA|TRBV7-2|NA
CASSLVWRATSPLHF
TGTGCCAGCAGCTTAGTTTGGAGGGCAACTTCACCCCTCCACTTT
>TRBJ2-3|NA|TRBV5-1|NA
CASSSPPDTQYF
TGCGCCAGCAGCTCACCCCCAGATACGCAGTATTTT
>TRBJ1-2|NA|TRBV7-9|TRBD1
CASSRTTGTAAGYTF
TGTGCCAGCAGCAGAACGACAGGGACGGCCGCGGGCTACACCTTC
>TRBJ1-2|NA|TRBV2|TRBD1
CASREGQGDGYTF
TGTGCCAGCAGAGAGGGACAGGGGGACGGCTACACCTTC
>TRBJ2-1|NA|TRBV7-9|TRBD2
CASSPKRRLADNEQFF
TGTGCCAGCAGTCCTAAGAGGAGACTAGCAGACAATGAGCAGTTCTTC
>TRBJ2-1|NA|TRBV25-1|TRBD2
CASSPTSGSSNEQFF
TGTGCCAGCAGCCCGACTAGCGGGAGTTCCAATGAGCAGTTCTTC
>TRBJ2-7|NA|TRBV5-3|NA
CARSPRELYEQYF
TGTGCCAGAAGCCCCAGGGAACTTTACGAGCAGTACTTC
>TRBJ2-3|once|TRBV5-1|NA
CASSLETGGADTQYF
TGCGCCAGCAGCTTGGAGACAGGAGGCGCAGATACGCAGTATTTT
>TRBJ2-1|few|TRBV14|TRBD2
CASSPLAGGPYNEQFF
TGTGCCAGCAGCCCCTTAGCGGGGGGCCCCTACAATGAGCAGTTCTTC
>TRBJ2-5|NA|TRBV28|NA
CASSSPATRLGTQYF
TGTGCCAGCAGTTCCCCCGCGACCCGGTTGGGGACCCAGTACTTC
>TRBJ1-1|NA|TRBV30|NA
CAWGSGVGYNTEAFF
TGTGCCTGGGGCTCGGGAGTCGGCTATAACACTGAAGCTTTCTTT